This TCR beta chain came from a study of early T cells in non-severe SARS-CoV-2 infection (dated by TCRdb to about 2021). Context from the whole study: TCR sequencing used bulk RNA from unsorted whole blood, so alpha and beta chains could not be paired.

Summary of the overall study and its limitations: VDJdb matching was skewed toward anti-spike CD8 responses, so virus-specific expansions were likely underestimated and private and CD4 specificities were missed.

The receptor library was made with 5' RACE. The sequencer was a NextSeq 500. To correct for sequencing error and PCR bias, the TCR library protocol tagged individual cDNA molecules with unique molecular identifiers. TCR alpha and beta chains were both sequenced, and the abundances of alpha and beta sequences in each sample were closely correlated with each other. As for how the authors treated the data: Decombinator V4 was used to annotate TCR sequences for V gene, J gene and CDR3. Expanded TCRs were defined as changing significantly between any two time points under a Poisson model with p below 0.0001. TCR abundances were normalised to the total number of TCRs sequenced per sample and expressed as counts per million. TRAV1-2 paired with TRAJ12, TRAJ20 or TRAJ33 defined MAIT TCRs, while TRAV10 paired with TRAJ18 defined iNKT TCRs. VDJdb, accessed 1 November 2021, was searched for CMV, EBV and SARS-CoV-2 annotated TCRs, excluding TCRs annotated for multiple antigens. The public reads were reprocessed in TCRdb via fastp at Q25 and MiXCR, keeping in-frame beta chains. One record per CDR3 amino acid sequence lists the most common genes and DNA. Here the V and J calls rest on TCRdb's processing, not on the authors' analysis. This sample gives tens of thousands of distinct CDR3 sequences in total; approximately 4.4% of them show up just once. Jointly, the top ten make up under 7% of the sample.

A case-control design nested within a healthcare worker cohort in London, UK, was used, with weekly nasopharyngeal swab PCR tests and blood sampling performed. Healthcare workers were enrolled in the week of the UK lockdown, from 23 to 31 March 2020, and were followed every week for up to roughly 15 weeks. This clonotype was picked up a small number of times. The specificity of this receptor is unknown. No base quality values were provided; no much bigger clone lies one nucleotide off. The CDR3 holds 14 amino acids from the cysteine to the phenylalanine. CDR3 DNA only is kept here, 42 bases in frame from base 1. Trimming removed 0 bases from V and 6 bases from J, leaving 12 bases between the germline ends. CDR1 and CDR2 were assigned from the germline V gene as SGHDT and YYEEEE.

The clonotype comes from an adult who was a healthcare worker with PCR-confirmed SARS-CoV-2 infection or an uninfected control (not recorded which). This chain is built from TRBV5-6 and TRBJ1-1; no confident D gene assignment can be made. Source material: whole blood. The DNA sequence reads TGTGCCAGCAGCTTGGCAGTTCCGTGGGCTGAAGCTTTCTTT. Its amino acids are CASSLAVPWAEAFF.